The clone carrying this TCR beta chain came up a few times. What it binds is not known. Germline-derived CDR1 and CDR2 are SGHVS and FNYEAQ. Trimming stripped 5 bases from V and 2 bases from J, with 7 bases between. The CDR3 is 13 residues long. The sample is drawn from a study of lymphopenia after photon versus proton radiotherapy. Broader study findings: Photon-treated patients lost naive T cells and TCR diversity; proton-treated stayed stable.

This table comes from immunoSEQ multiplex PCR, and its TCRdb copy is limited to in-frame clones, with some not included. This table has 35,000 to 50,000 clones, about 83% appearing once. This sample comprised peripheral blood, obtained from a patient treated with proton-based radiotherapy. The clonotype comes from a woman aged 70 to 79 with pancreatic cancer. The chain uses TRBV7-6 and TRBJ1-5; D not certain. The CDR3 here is CASSRARNQPQHF. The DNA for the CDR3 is TGTGCCAGCAGCCGGGCCCGCAATCAGCCCCAGCATTTT.